This TCR beta chain was found in a study of OX40 agonist ivuxolimab in advanced cancers. Sequencing was performed with immunoSEQ multiplex PCR; in TCRdb, only in-frame clones are kept and a portion is missing. The sample has approximately 54,000 clones, around 93% seen once. This clone appeared once. Trimming took 2 bases from V and 0 from J, leaving 10 bases between them. The CDR3 totals 15 residues. CDR1 and CDR2 from the germline V gene are MNHEY and SVGAGI. This chain links TRBV6-5 with TRBJ1-1; tentatively, D is TRBD1 (6 bases). The sequence derives from an adult with an advanced solid tumor such as melanoma, head and neck, liver or kidney cancer. This specimen consisted of CD4+ or CD8+ T cells sorted from blood, obtained in a trial of the OX40 agonist ivuxolimab. The CDR3 DNA sequence: TGTGCCAGCAGTTACGGGGGCATCATGAACACTGAAGCTTTCTTT. Residues: CASSYGGIMNTEAFF.